This TCR beta chain was identified during a study of cytomegalovirus exposure and HLA in healthy donors. It was with 60 Vbeta and 13 Jbeta primers that the PCR ran. Clones were read by immunoSEQ multiplex PCR, and TCRdb kept only the in-frame ones, dropping some. Of 100,000 or so clones in the sample, 79% are singletons; the top ten hold roughly 3.7%. V gave up 0 bases and J gave up 11 bases; unmatched junction bases: 12. Germline CDR1 is MNHEY and CDR2 is SVGAGI. This CDR3 has 16 amino acids. The specimen was PBMCs. The receptor was isolated from a female donor in good health and CMV-seropositive. The chain employs TRBV6-5 and TRBJ2-1, with TRBD2 matching 8 bases. CDR3 residues: CASSYSTGLGTMKQFF. CDR3 bases: TGTGCCAGCAGTTACTCGACGGGACTAGGTACAATGAAGCAGTTCTTC.